This TCR beta chain was captured by sequencing in a study of shared clonotypes between healthy human individuals. In the study overall: Researchers drew samples from two women and a few men aged 18 to 49.

General study findings and limits: The donor pool, a small one, limited the genetic and exposure-history diversity represented. Sequencing depth was predicted to influence how clonotypes are shared among donors.

Some clones are missing from TCRdb's copy, which holds only in-frame ones; the method was immunoSEQ multiplex PCR. Here the sample spans around 430,000 clones, roughly 77% being singletons. To note about this clone: Antigen specificity is unknown.

The CDR3 contains 15 residues. Germline V gene data show CDR1 as SGHTA and CDR2 as FQGNSA. The ends lost 4 bases at V and 4 bases at J; junction bases unmatched: 6. Sequenced input: PBMCs. The receptor comes from a woman in her thirties or forties in good health. Some clones in this sample may be carry-over from other donors' samples. The chain recombines TRBV7-2 with TRBJ2-3, with TRBD2 matching 9 bases. Here the CDR3 reads CASSSWTSAPDTQYF. In nucleotides, the CDR3 is TGTGCCAGCAGCTCATGGACTAGCGCTCCAGATACGCAGTATTTT.